The 10 T cell receptor beta chains listed next were all sequenced from one sample in a study of blood T cells in healthy people across ages. With a J-beta primer mix and a sample-barcoded 5' primer, a second PCR ran about 6 to 11 cycles. TCRdb passed the 5' RACE reads through MiXCR, listing each CDR3 protein once. The profile covers under 1,100,000 distinct CDR3 sequences, with roughly a quarter appearing a single time and around 0.75% taken by the ten largest. The sample was also reused in another study, on T cells of mothers and their children.

The sequencing sample was made of blood. These receptors were collected from a girl aged 2 to 9 in good health.

This clonotype was observed a handful of times. The chain uses TRBV29-1 and TRBJ1-1, with TRBD1 matching 7 bases. V was clipped by 0 bases and J by 1 base; unmatched bases: 5. Per the germline V gene, CDR1 is SQVTM and CDR2 is ANQGSEA. The CDR3 length is 15 residues. Here the CDR3 reads CSVEDLPGGNTEAFF. The DNA of the CDR3 is TGCAGCGTTGAAGATCTCCCAGGGGGGAACACTGAAGCTTTCTTT.

V usage is TRBV28 and J usage is TRBJ2-7, with D possibly being TRBD1 (6 bases). The V gene's germline CDR1 is MDHEN and CDR2 SYDVKM. The CDR3 is made up of 14 amino acids. Trimming cost V 6 bases and J 5 bases, with 17 bases left between them. As DNA, the CDR3 is TGTGCCAGCAGAAATCCAGGGGTGGTCAACGAGCAGTACTTC. Residues: CASRNPGVVNEQYF. The whole variable domain, remainder taken from reference TRBV28 and TRBJ2-7, is DVKVTQSSRYLVKRTGEKVFLECVQDMDHENMFWYRQDPGLGLRLIYFSYDVKMKEKGDIPEGYSVSREKKERFSLILESASTNQTSMYLCASRNPGVVNEQYFGPGTRLTVT.

This CDR3 is CASSFPPGQGGHLKPYEQYF. The CDR3 DNA reads as TGCGCCAGCAGCTTCCCACCCGGACAGGGAGGTCACCTTAAGCCCTACGAGCAGTACTTC. The chain couples TRBV5-1 to TRBJ2-5; 8 bases line up with TRBD1. The DNA end lines up better with TRBJ2-7; the J call may be wrong. From germline, CDR1 is SGHRS and CDR2 YFSETQ. The CDR3 is made up of 20 amino acids.

This clonotype showed up many times. The gene calls are TRBV7-3 and TRBJ2-2; D possibly corresponds to TRBD1 (5 bases). Germline V CDR1 and CDR2: SGHTA, FQGTGA. V lost 8 bases and J 7 bases, leaving 8 bases between the germline ends. The CDR3 runs 11 residues. In nucleotides, the CDR3 is TGTGCCAGCGGTACAGGCGGGGAGCTGTTTTTT. As protein: CASGTGGELFF.

The chain links TRBV5-1 to TRBJ1-2; tentative D call: TRBD1 (5 bases). CDR3 length: 15 amino acids. The V end was cut by 3 bases, the J end by 7 bases, with 19 bases between. Looked up from germline, CDR1 is SGHRS and CDR2 is YFSETQ. CDR3 residues: CASSWGRSAGIGYTF. The CDR3 DNA reads TGCGCCAGCAGCTGGGGACGCTCGGCAGGGATTGGCTACACCTTC. Variable domain in full (rest from reference TRBV5-1 and TRBJ1-2): KAGVTQTPRYLIKTRGQQVTLSCSPISGHRSVSWYQQTPGQGLQFLFEYFSETQRNKGNFPGRFSGRQFSNSRSEMNVSTLELGDSALYLCASSWGRSAGIGYTFGSGTRLTVV.

CDR3 in DNA: TGTGCCAGCAGTTTATTTACGGGTGGCATTCAGTACTTC. Translation: CASSLFTGGIQYF. The gene calls are TRBV28 and TRBJ2-4; D not resolved. Trimming stripped 1 base from V and 9 bases from J, with 10 bases between. There are 13 residues in the CDR3. CDR1 and CDR2 from the germline V gene are MDHEN and SYDVKM. The variable domain in full, with the rest retrieved from reference TRBV28 and TRBJ2-4, is DVKVTQSSRYLVKRTGEKVFLECVQDMDHENMFWYRQDPGLGLRLIYFSYDVKMKEKGDIPEGYSVSREKKERFSLILESASTNQTSMYLCASSLFTGGIQYFGAGTRLSVL.

The chain couples TRBV7-3 to TRBJ2-7, with a weak D call TRBD2 (6 bases). Germline CDR1 and CDR2: SGHTA and FQGTGA. Trimming removed 5 bases from V and 5 bases from J, with 13 bases in between. The CDR3 length is 13 residues. CDR3 protein: CASSPIGRNEQYF. CDR3 coding DNA: TGTGCCAGCAGCCCGATAGGGAGGAACGAGCAGTACTTC.

The rearrangement uses TRBV7-3 and TRBJ2-3; the D gene is possibly TRBD1 (5 bases). Germline CDR1 SGHTA, CDR2 FQGTGA. The CDR3 length is 16 residues. Trimming removed 2 bases from V and 0 bases from J, with 12 bases in between. CDR3 DNA: TGTGCCAGCAGCTTACAGGGCGACCCTAGCACAGATACGCAGTATTTT. It translates to CASSLQGDPSTDTQYF.

The chain recombines TRBV12-3 or TRBV12-4 with TRBJ1-2; 8 positions match TRBD1. Losses at the gene ends were 5 bases for V and 0 bases for J; bases not matched to a gene: 11. The CDR3 is made up of 17 amino acids. This chain's CDR3 is CASSPTDRELANYGYTF. The CDR3 region has the DNA TGTGCCAGCAGTCCGACGGACAGGGAACTCGCTAACTATGGCTACACCTTC.

The rearrangement uses TRBV7-9 and TRBJ1-1, with TRBD1 matching 7 bases. The CDR3 is 17 amino acids. The J segment lost 5 bases and the V segment lost 4 bases, leaving 16 bases of the junction unmatched. Per germline, CDR1 SEHNR and CDR2 FQNEAQ (reference sequence). CDR3 sequence reads: CASSSNLLSRGRTEAFF. CDR3 DNA: TGTGCCAGCAGCTCCAACCTACTTTCCAGGGGGAGAACTGAAGCTTTCTTT. Variable domain in full (rest from reference TRBV7-9 and TRBJ1-1): DTGVSQNPRHKITKRGQNVTFRCDPISEHNRLYWYRQTLGQGPEFLTYFQNEAQLEKSRLLSDRFSAERPKGSFSTLEIQRTEQGDSAMYLCASSSNLLSRGRTEAFFGQGTRLTVV.